This TCR beta chain is from a study of T-cell memory formation after mild COVID-19. In the study overall: The two donors had largely donor-specific TCR clusters.

About this clonotype itself: Its antigen is unknown.

The V segment lost 6 bases and the J segment 1 base; nucleotides outside the gene matches: 9. CDR1 and CDR2 from the germline V gene are SGHKS and YYEKEE (reference sequence). The CDR3 is 17 residues long. Points from the study as a whole: Clones contracting day 15 to 85 were balanced CD4/CD8; later expanders leaned CD4+. Mostly located in CM and EM were contracting CD4+ clones, with contracting CD8+ clones located in EMRA.

Constant-segment primers were used for 5'RACE, and the resulting TCR alpha and TCR beta cDNA libraries carried sample barcodes and UMIs. TCRdb passed the 5' RACE reads through MiXCR, listing each CDR3 protein once. The sample carries roughly 610,000 distinct CDR3 sequences, 17% recorded once. This sequence originates from an adult woman who had mild COVID-19 (a few samples of this study predate the infection). Cell type and time point are not known. The source material was PBMCs or a T cell subset sorted from them (not recorded which). The chain uses TRBV5-5 and TRBJ2-2, with 10 bases lining up with TRBD2. For the CDR3, the DNA is TGTGCCAGCATCGGAATAAGGACTAGCGGGAACACCGGGGAGCTGTTTTTT. Translating gives CASIGIRTSGNTGELFF.